This T cell receptor (beta chain) was sequenced for a study of T-cell memory formation after mild COVID-19. The overall study: Clustering of TCRs was largely donor specific.

TCRdb re-derived calls from the 5' RACE reads in MiXCR, one entry per CDR3 protein. Of roughly 180,000 distinct CDR3 sequences in the sample, about 18% were seen once. Germline-derived CDR1 and CDR2 are MDHEN and SYDVKM. The CDR3 consists of 16 residues. J lost 2 bases, V lost 8 bases, and 15 bases had no gene match. Sequenced sample: PBMCs or a T cell subset sorted from them (not recorded which). This TCR came from a man younger than 35 who had mild COVID-19 (a few samples of this study predate the infection). Cell type and time point are not known. This chain links TRBV28 with TRBJ2-7, with 7 bases aligning to TRBD1. For the CDR3, the DNA is TGTGCCAGCGGCCCACGAAGGGGGCGGGCTGCCTACGAGCAGTACTTC. It specifies CASGPRRGRAAYEQYF.